This entry is about one T cell receptor (beta chain). The data belong to a study of blood T cell repertoires in COVID-19. The assay was immunoSEQ multiplex PCR, and TCRdb's table has in-frame clones only and misses some. The sample includes roughly 500,000 clones, about 85% seen only once; the top ten take 7% to 10%. Germline CDR1 reads SGHRS; CDR2 reads YFSETQ. With 4 bases clipped from V and 10 bases from J, the junction kept 13 bases outside the gene matches. CDR3 length equals 15 residues. The chain uses TRBV5-1 and TRBJ1-1; the match to TRBD1 covers 10 bases. The source material was PBMCs or T cells enriched from blood (not recorded which). This TCR came from a woman aged 55 to 70 who had recovered from COVID-19. The CDR3 sequence is CASSPGSGQGVRAFF. DNA of the CDR3: TGCGCCAGCAGCCCCGGGAGTGGACAGGGGGTTCGAGCTTTCTTT.